This entry lists 30 T cell receptor beta chains sequenced from one sample in a study of cytomegalovirus exposure and HLA in healthy donors. The PCR employed 60 Vbeta primers together with 13 Jbeta primers. The repertoire was sequenced with immunoSEQ multiplex PCR; TCRdb's copy has only in-frame clones and lacks some. This sample's table reports about 130,000 clones. The sample comprised PBMCs. All receptors derive from a woman in her 40s in good health and CMV-seronegative.

CDR3 sequence reads: CASSRGHGSSFTDTQYF. The CDR3 DNA reads TGTGCCAGCAGCAGGGGACACGGATCCTCCTTCACAGATACGCAGTATTTT. V is TRBV27 and J is TRBJ2-3; D is possibly TRBD1 (6 bases). Trimming took 6 bases from V and 2 from J, leaving 21 bases between them. The germline CDR1 and CDR2 sequences are MNHEY and SMNVEV (reference sequence). The CDR3 is 17 amino acids.

The rearrangement uses TRBV5-5 and TRBJ2-5; 11 nucleotides match TRBD2. Trimming took 4 bases from V and 0 from J; bases not matched to a gene: 2. The CDR3 sequence is 15 residues long. Per germline, CDR1 SGHKS and CDR2 YYEKEE (reference sequence). The CDR3 bases are TGTGCCAGCAGCCGTAGCGGGGGGGACCAAGAGACCCAGTACTTC. Its translation: CASSRSGGDQETQYF.

DNA for the CDR3: TGTGCCAGCAGCTTAAGCCCCTACGCAGATACGCAGTATTTT. Encoded protein: CASSLSPYADTQYF. The J gene is TRBJ2-3, the V gene TRBV7-3; the D is unclear. This CDR3 is 14 amino acids long. Trimming left V 1 base short and J 4 bases short, with 9 bases between. CDR1 and CDR2 from the germline V gene are SGHTA and FQGTGA.

The chain is built from TRBV4-2 and TRBJ1-3, with D possibly matching TRBD1 (5 bases). The CDR3 covers 15 residues. The ends were cut back, 1 base at V and 2 bases at J, with 9 bases in the middle. The germline CDR1 and CDR2 sequences are LGHNA and YNFKEQ. The CDR3 sequence: CASSQVPGAGNTIYF. CDR3 sequence (DNA): TGTGCCAGCAGCCAAGTTCCGGGGGCTGGAAACACCATATATTTT.

The chain is built from TRBV7-2 and TRBJ1-2, with D uncertain. Germline lookup yields CDR1 SGHTA and CDR2 FQGNSA. The V gene lost 0 bases and the J gene lost 8 bases, with 16 bases spanning the gap. The CDR3 spans 15 residues. In DNA, the CDR3 is TGTGCCAGCAGCTTAGCGGCAGCGCCGGGATGGGGCTACACCTTC. It yields the protein CASSLAAAPGWGYTF.

The V call is TRBV28, the J call TRBJ1-4; 7 positions match TRBD1. After removal of 6 bases from V and 1 base from J, the junction contained 2 bases not matched to a gene. CDR1 and CDR2 (germline): MDHEN, SYDVKM. The CDR3 runs to 14 residues. CDR3 sequence reads: CASRQGGTNEKLFF. The CDR3 DNA is TGTGCCAGCAGGCAGGGGGGAACTAATGAAAAACTGTTTTTT.

The gene calls are TRBV11-3 and TRBJ2-2; D is undetermined. The CDR3 covers 12 residues. CDR1 SGHNT and CDR2 YENEEA come from the germline V gene. The ends were cut back, 5 bases at V and 9 bases at J, with 10 bases in the middle. The CDR3 DNA reads TGTGCCAGCAGCCTGAGTGACAGGGAGCTGTTTTTT. Protein product: CASSLSDRELFF.

The chain links TRBV19 to TRBJ2-5, with TRBD2 identical over 14 bases. Germline V CDR1 and CDR2: LNHDA, SQIVND (reference sequence). The J segment lost 5 bases and the V segment lost 6 bases, leaving 8 bases of the junction unmatched. CDR3 length: 16 amino acids. CDR3 sequence reads: CASRGLAGGWEETQYF. For the CDR3, the DNA is TGTGCCAGTAGAGGACTAGCGGGGGGTTGGGAGGAGACCCAGTACTTC.

V and J are TRBV2 and TRBJ1-1; no reliable D call. Germline V lookup: CDR1 SNHLY, CDR2 FYNNEI. V was pared by 1 base and J by 0 bases, with 12 bases between. This CDR3 spans 16 amino acids. CDR3 residues: CASSEVSANMNTEAFF. The CDR3 DNA reads as TGTGCCAGCAGTGAAGTATCAGCGAACATGAACACTGAAGCTTTCTTT.

The rearrangement links TRBV15 to TRBJ1-1, with TRBD1 as a possible D gene (6 bases). Germline V lookup: CDR1 LNHNV, CDR2 YYDKDF (reference sequence). V was shortened by 3 bases and J by 3 bases, with 11 bases between the two germline ends. CDR3 length equals 14 residues. The CDR3 protein is CATSSRDIHTEAFF. The CDR3 DNA sequence: TGTGCCACCAGCAGTCGGGACATTCACACTGAAGCTTTCTTT. Based on the CDR3 plus reference TRBV15 and TRBJ1-1, the full variable domain is DAMVIQNPRYQVTQFGKPVTLSCSQTLNHNVMYWYQQKSSQAPKLLFHYYDKDFNNEADTPDNFQSRRPNTSFCFLDIRSPGLGDTAMYLCATSSRDIHTEAFFGQGTRLTVV.

The chain carries TRBV4-1 and TRBJ1-2; weak D call: TRBD1 (6 bases). Germline V gene data show CDR1 as MGHRA and CDR2 as YSYEKL. CDR3 length equals 16 residues. V lost 2 bases to trimming and J lost 4 bases, with 17 bases between them. The CDR3 loop reads CASSQTRTAMFYGYTF. Written as DNA, the CDR3 is TGCGCCAGCAGCCAAACCCGGACAGCAATGTTCTATGGCTACACCTTC.

The V call is TRBV27, the J call TRBJ1-3, with D possibly being TRBD1 (5 bases). With 2 bases removed from V and 3 bases from J, the gap between germline ends came to 14 bases. CDR1 and CDR2 from the germline V gene are MNHEY and SMNVEV (reference sequence). The CDR3 length is 16 residues. CDR3 sequence reads: CASSLRGHGLGNTIYF. CDR3 nucleotide sequence: TGTGCCAGCAGTTTAAGAGGACATGGCCTTGGAAACACCATATATTTT.

The chain uses TRBV9 and TRBJ2-3, with 12 bases identical to TRBD2. Germline V gene sequence: CDR1 SGDLS, CDR2 YYNGEE. V lost 4 bases, J lost 2 bases, and 5 bases stayed unmatched. The length of the CDR3 is 16 residues. The CDR3 region is CASSTGLAGITDTQYF. CDR3 bases: TGTGCCAGCAGCACCGGACTAGCGGGGATCACAGATACGCAGTATTTT. Supplemented by reference TRBV9 and TRBJ2-3, the full variable domain reads DSGVTQTPKHLITATGQRVTLRCSPRSGDLSVYWYQQSLDQGLQFLIQYYNGEERAKGNILERFSAQQFPDLHSELNLSSLELGDSALYFCASSTGLAGITDTQYFGPGTRLTVL.

As for this clone: This same CDR3 is encoded by further DNA sequences in the sample. The chain combines TRBV28 with TRBJ1-2, with a weak D call TRBD1 (6 bases). Trimming removed 6 bases at V and 2 bases at J, with 7 bases between. Germline assignment: CDR1 MDHEN and CDR2 SYDVKM. CDR3 length equals 12 residues. The CDR3 spells CASRQGNYGYTF. The CDR3 DNA reads as TGTGCCAGCAGACAGGGAAACTATGGCTACACCTTC.

The rearrangement links TRBV5-1 to TRBJ2-3; D perhaps matches TRBD1 (6 bases). Trimming took 4 bases from V and 2 from J, leaving 11 bases between them. This CDR3 has 14 residues. CDR1 and CDR2 from the germline V gene are SGHRS and YFSETQ. The CDR3 reads CASSHGQSTDTQYF. CDR3 DNA: TGCGCCAGCAGCCACGGACAGTCCACAGATACGCAGTATTTT.

V gene TRBV10-3 combines with J gene TRBJ1-2; TRBD1 is a possible D gene (6 bases). The CDR3 has 13 residues. Trimming took off 8 bases at V and 10 bases at J, with 20 bases between the two ends. Germline CDR1 is ENHRY and CDR2 is SYGVKD. CDR3 region: CAIGLRGGEVYTF. The CDR3, as DNA: TGTGCCATCGGCCTGAGAGGGGGGGAGGTCTACACCTTC.

The CDR3 sequence is CASSQSLLRFTDTQYF. As DNA, the CDR3 is TGTGCCAGCAGCCAGTCTCTTCTGAGGTTCACAGATACGCAGTATTTT. The chain couples TRBV4-2 to TRBJ2-3; D gene unclear. CDR1 is LGHNA and CDR2 is YNFKEQ in the germline V gene. The V end was cut by 3 bases, the J end by 2 bases, with 15 bases between. The CDR3 length is 16 residues.

The chain couples TRBV27 to TRBJ2-5; D perhaps matches TRBD2 (6 bases). The CDR3 covers 19 residues. Germline-derived CDR1 and CDR2 are MNHEY and SMNVEV (reference sequence). Trimming removed 5 bases from V and 3 bases from J, with 28 bases in between. The CDR3 reads CASSPRRELLSWWEETQYF. The DNA for the CDR3 is TGTGCCAGCAGTCCAAGGCGGGAACTGTTGTCATGGTGGGAAGAGACCCAGTACTTC.

The chain has TRBV7-2 and TRBJ1-5, with a possible D match to TRBD1 (6 bases). Germline CDR1 reads SGHTA; CDR2 reads FQGNSA. The CDR3 length is 17 residues. V lost 2 bases, J lost 1 base, and 15 bases lay in between. The CDR3 DNA follows: TGTGCCAGCAGCTTAAGCCCGCTGGGGGCAAGCAATCAGCCCCAGCATTTT. Protein product: CASSLSPLGASNQPQHF. The full variable domain, with the rest looked up from reference TRBV7-2 and TRBJ1-5, is GAGVSQSPSNKVTEKGKDVELRCDPISGHTALYWYRQSLGQGLEFLIYFQGNSAPDKSGLPSDRFSAERTGGSVSTLTIQRTQQEDSAVYLCASSLSPLGASNQPQHFGDGTRLSIL.

This chain connects TRBV9 to TRBJ1-1; possible D gene TRBD1, 5 bases. Germline-derived CDR1 and CDR2 are SGDLS and YYNGEE. Trimming stripped 4 bases from V and 0 bases from J, with 13 bases between. The CDR3 runs 15 residues. CDR3: CASSPGKGMNTEAFF. The CDR3 region has the DNA TGTGCCAGCAGCCCAGGGAAGGGCATGAACACTGAAGCTTTCTTT.

The chain links TRBV11-3 to TRBJ2-2; D might be TRBD2 (5 bases). Germline CDR1 reads SGHNT; CDR2 reads YENEEA. V lost 2 bases to trimming and J lost 6 bases, with 7 bases between them. The CDR3 is 13 amino acids. The CDR3 protein is CASSLFGAGELFF. The CDR3 nucleotides read TGTGCCAGCAGCTTATTCGGGGCCGGGGAGCTGTTTTTT.

This rearrangement joins TRBV7-3 to TRBJ2-1, with 7 bases fitting TRBD1. CDR3 length: 13 amino acids. CDR1 and CDR2 from the germline V gene are SGHTA and FQGTGA. Trimming at V came to 2 bases and at J to 9 bases, leaving 4 bases not matched to a gene. The DNA of the CDR3 is TGTGCCAGCAGCTTATTAGGGGGCATTGAGCAGTTCTTC. Amino acids: CASSLLGGIEQFF.

With regard to this clone: This same CDR3 is encoded by further DNA sequences in the sample. The rearrangement links TRBV9 to TRBJ1-6; 9 bases are shared with TRBD1. Trimming removed 3 bases from V and 6 bases from J; junction bases left unmatched: 1. The CDR3 contains 14 residues. CDR1 is SGDLS and CDR2 is YYNGEE in the germline V gene. The CDR3 loop is CASSGGQGNSPLHF. CDR3 DNA sequence: TGTGCCAGCAGCGGGGGACAGGGTAATTCACCCCTCCACTTT.

This chain joins TRBV4-1 and TRBJ1-3, with a tentative D call TRBD1 (6 bases). The CDR3 is made up of 17 amino acids. Germline CDR1 MGHRA, CDR2 YSYEKL. V was cut by 4 bases and J by 5 bases, with 21 bases left in between. CDR3 nucleotide sequence: TGCGCCAGCAGCCGGAATGACGCACAGGGTTCCAGAAACACCATATATTTT. Translating gives CASSRNDAQGSRNTIYF.

The chain couples TRBV7-2 to TRBJ1-5; possibly TRBD1 for D (5 bases). This CDR3 contains 14 residues. The V end lost 1 base, the J end lost 6 bases, and 10 bases lay between the germline ends. Per germline, CDR1 SGHTA and CDR2 FQGNSA. DNA for the CDR3: TGTGCCAGCAGCTTAGATTCAGGGCTTCAGCCCCAGCATTTT. It is translated as CASSLDSGLQPQHF.

The chain uses TRBV6-1 and TRBJ1-3; 9 bases agree with TRBD1. V dropped 4 bases and J dropped 0; count of bases not matched to a gene: 7. Per germline, CDR1 MNHNS and CDR2 SASEGT. The CDR3 sequence is 17 residues long. CDR3 residues: CASSVYLTGGSGNTIYF. The DNA of the CDR3 is TGTGCCAGCAGTGTTTACCTGACAGGGGGCTCTGGAAACACCATATATTTT.

This chain connects TRBV4-2 to TRBJ1-5, with 8 bases identical to TRBD1. Germline V gene data show CDR1 as LGHNA and CDR2 as YNFKEQ. Losses at the gene ends were 2 bases for V and 0 bases for J; bases not matched to a gene: 3. The CDR3 contains 16 residues. Here the CDR3 DNA reads TGTGCCAGCAGCCAATGGGACAGGTCTAGCAATCAGCCCCAGCATTTT. It is translated as CASSQWDRSSNQPQHF.

V gene TRBV7-3 combines with J gene TRBJ1-6; the match to TRBD1 covers 9 bases. CDR1 and CDR2 from the germline V gene are SGHTA and FQGTGA. V was clipped by 5 bases and J by 7 bases; unmatched bases: 3. CDR3 size: 14 residues. The CDR3 loop reads CASSKDRGNSPLHF. The CDR3 bases are TGTGCCAGCAGCAAAGACAGGGGGAATTCACCCCTCCACTTT.

The CDR3 region has the DNA TGTGCCAGCATCCCCGGGACAGGTGGATATCAGCCCCAGCATTTT. Its translation: CASIPGTGGYQPQHF. The V call is TRBV6-1, the J call TRBJ1-5; 8 nucleotides line up with TRBD1. CDR1 is MNHNS and CDR2 is SASEGT in the germline V gene. This CDR3 comprises 15 residues. J gave up 5 bases and V 7 bases, and 10 bases lay outside the gene matches.

The V and J genes are TRBV6-6 and TRBJ2-1; 11 nucleotides line up with TRBD2. The CDR3 is made up of 16 amino acids. Germline CDR1 MNHNY, CDR2 SVGAGI (reference sequence). V gave up 4 bases and J gave up 0 bases; unmatched junction bases: 2. Here the CDR3 reads CASSSSGGRSYNEQFF. The CDR3 region has the DNA TGTGCCAGCAGTTCTAGCGGGGGGCGCTCCTACAATGAGCAGTTCTTC.